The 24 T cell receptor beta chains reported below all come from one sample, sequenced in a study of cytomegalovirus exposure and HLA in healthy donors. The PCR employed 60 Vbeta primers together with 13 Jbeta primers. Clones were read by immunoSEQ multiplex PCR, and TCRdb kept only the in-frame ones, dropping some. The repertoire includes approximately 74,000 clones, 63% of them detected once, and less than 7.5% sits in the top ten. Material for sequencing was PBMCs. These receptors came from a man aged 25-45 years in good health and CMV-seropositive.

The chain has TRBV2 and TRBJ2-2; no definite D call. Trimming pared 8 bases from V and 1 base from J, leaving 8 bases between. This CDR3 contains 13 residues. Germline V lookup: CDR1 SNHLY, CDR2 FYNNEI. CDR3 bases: TGTGCCAGCTTCTCAGGGAACACCGGGGAGCTGTTTTTT. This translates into CASFSGNTGELFF. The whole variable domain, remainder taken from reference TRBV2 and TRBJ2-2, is EPEVTQTPSHQVTQMGQEVILRCVPISNHLYFYWYRQILGQKVEFLVSFYNNEISEKSEIFDDQFSVERPDGSNFTLKIRSTKLEDSAMYFCASFSGNTGELFFGEGSRLTVL.

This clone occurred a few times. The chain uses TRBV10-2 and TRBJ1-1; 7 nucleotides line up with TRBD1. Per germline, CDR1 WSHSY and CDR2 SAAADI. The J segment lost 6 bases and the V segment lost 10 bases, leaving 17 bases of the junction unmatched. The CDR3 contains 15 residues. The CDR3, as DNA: TGCGCCACGCAACCGACAGGGAGTCACGCTCCTGAAGCTTTCTTT. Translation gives CATQPTGSHAPEAFF.

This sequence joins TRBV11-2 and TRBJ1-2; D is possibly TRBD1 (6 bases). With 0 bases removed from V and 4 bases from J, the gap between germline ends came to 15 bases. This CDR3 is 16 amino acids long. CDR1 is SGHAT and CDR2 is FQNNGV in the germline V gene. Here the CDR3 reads CASSLEVAGATYGYTF. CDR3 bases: TGTGCCAGCAGCTTAGAGGTGGCAGGGGCCACCTATGGCTACACCTTC.

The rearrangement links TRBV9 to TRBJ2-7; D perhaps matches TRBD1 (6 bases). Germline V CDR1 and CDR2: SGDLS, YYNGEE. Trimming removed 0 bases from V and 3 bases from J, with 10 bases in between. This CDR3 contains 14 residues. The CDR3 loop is CASSVGSGVYEQYF. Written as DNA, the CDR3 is TGTGCCAGCAGCGTAGGTTCAGGGGTCTACGAGCAGTACTTC.

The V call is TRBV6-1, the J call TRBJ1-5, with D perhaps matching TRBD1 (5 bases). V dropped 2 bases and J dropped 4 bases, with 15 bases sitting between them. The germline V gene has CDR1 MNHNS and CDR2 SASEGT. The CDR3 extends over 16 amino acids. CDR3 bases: TGTGCCAGCAGTGAACACCTCAGGGAGGAAAATCAGCCCCAGCATTTT. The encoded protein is CASSEHLREENQPQHF.

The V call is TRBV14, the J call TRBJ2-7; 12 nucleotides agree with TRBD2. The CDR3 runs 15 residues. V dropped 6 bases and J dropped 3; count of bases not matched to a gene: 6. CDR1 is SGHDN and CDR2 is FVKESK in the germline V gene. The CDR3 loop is CASSLGTSGFYEQYF. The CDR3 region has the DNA TGTGCCAGCAGTCTAGGGACTAGCGGGTTCTACGAGCAGTACTTC. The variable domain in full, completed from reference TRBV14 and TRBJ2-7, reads EAGVTQFPSHSVIEKGQTVTLRCDPISGHDNLYWYRRVMGKEIKFLLHFVKESKQDESGMPNNRFLAERTGGTYSTLKVQPAELEDSGVYFCASSLGTSGFYEQYFGPGTRLTVT.

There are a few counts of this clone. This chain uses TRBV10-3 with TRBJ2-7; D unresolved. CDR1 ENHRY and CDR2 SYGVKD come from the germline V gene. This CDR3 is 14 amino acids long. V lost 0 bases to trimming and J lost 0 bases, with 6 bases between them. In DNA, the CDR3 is TGTGCCATCAGTGAGTCAGCTAGCTCCTACGAGCAGTACTTC. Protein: CAISESASSYEQYF.

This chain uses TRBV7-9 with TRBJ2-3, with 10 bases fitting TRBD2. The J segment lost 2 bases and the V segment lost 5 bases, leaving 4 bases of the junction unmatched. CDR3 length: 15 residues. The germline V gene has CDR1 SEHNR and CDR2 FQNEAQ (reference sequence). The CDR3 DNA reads TGTGCCAGCAGCATACTAGCGGGGACCACAGATACGCAGTATTTT. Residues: CASSILAGTTDTQYF.

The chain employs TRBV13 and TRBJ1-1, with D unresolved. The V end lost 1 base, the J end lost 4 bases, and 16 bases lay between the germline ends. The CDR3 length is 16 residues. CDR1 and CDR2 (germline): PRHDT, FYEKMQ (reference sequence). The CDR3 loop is CASSLEPFSTGTEAFF. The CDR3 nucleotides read TGTGCCAGCAGCTTAGAGCCATTTTCGACGGGCACTGAAGCTTTCTTT.

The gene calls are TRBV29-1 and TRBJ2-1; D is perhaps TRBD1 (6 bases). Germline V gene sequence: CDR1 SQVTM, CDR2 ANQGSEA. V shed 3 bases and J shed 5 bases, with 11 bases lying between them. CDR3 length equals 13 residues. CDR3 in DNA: TGCAGCGTTGAGAGGGACAAGAACAATGAGCAGTTCTTC. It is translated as CSVERDKNNEQFF.

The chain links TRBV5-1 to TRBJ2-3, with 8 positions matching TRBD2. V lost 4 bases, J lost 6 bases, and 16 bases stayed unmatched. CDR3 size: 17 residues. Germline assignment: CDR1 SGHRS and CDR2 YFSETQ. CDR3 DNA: TGCGCCAGCAGCGCTGGGGTGACGGGGGGGGCCGGCGATACGCAGTATTTT. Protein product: CASSAGVTGGAGDTQYF.

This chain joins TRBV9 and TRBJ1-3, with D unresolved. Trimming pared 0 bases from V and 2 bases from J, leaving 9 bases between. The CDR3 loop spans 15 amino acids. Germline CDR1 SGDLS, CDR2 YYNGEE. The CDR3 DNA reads TGTGCCAGCAGCGTAGACGAGGTGACTGGAAACACCATATATTTT. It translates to CASSVDEVTGNTIYF.

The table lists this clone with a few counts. The CDR3 DNA follows: TGTGCCAGCAGCAGTAGCGGGAGAGGCACAGATACGCAGTATTTT. Encoded protein: CASSSSGRGTDTQYF. The V call is TRBV6-5, the J call TRBJ2-3, with 9 bases aligning to TRBD2. V shed 6 bases, J shed 1 base, and the junction held 5 bases outside the gene matches. Germline V gene sequence: CDR1 MNHEY, CDR2 SVGAGI. This CDR3 region has 15 residues.

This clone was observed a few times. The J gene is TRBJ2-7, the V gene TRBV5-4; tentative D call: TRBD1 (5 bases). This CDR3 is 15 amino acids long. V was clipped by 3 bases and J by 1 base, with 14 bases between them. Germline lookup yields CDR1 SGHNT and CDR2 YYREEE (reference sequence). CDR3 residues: CASSSSGSLSYEQYF. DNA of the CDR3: TGTGCCAGCAGCTCCTCAGGGTCCCTGTCCTACGAGCAGTACTTC.

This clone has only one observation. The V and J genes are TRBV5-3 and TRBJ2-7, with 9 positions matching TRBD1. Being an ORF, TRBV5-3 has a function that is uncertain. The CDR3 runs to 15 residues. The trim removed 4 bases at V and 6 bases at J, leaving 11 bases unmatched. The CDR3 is CARSPSLDRGFEQYF. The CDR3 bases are TGTGCCAGAAGCCCCTCGCTGGACAGGGGATTCGAGCAGTACTTC.

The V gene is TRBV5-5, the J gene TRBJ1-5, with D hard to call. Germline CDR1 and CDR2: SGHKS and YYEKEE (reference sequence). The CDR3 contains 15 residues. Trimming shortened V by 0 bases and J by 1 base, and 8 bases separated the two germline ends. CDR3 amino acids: CASSLVPGSNQPQHF. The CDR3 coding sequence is TGTGCCAGCAGCTTGGTTCCGGGGAGCAATCAGCCCCAGCATTTT.

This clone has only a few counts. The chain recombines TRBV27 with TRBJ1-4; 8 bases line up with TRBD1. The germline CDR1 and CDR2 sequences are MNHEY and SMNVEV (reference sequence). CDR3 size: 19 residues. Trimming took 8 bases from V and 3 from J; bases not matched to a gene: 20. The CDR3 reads CASPPLGRGQSWANEKLFF. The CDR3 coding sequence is TGTGCCAGCCCCCCCCTAGGCAGGGGGCAATCGTGGGCTAATGAAAAACTGTTTTTT. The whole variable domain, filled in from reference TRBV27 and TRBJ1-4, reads EAQVTQNPRYLITVTGKKLTVTCSQNMNHEYMSWYRQDPGLGLRQIYYSMNVEVTDKGDVPEGYKVSRKEKRNFPLILESPSPNQTSLYFCASPPLGRGQSWANEKLFFGSGTQLSVL.

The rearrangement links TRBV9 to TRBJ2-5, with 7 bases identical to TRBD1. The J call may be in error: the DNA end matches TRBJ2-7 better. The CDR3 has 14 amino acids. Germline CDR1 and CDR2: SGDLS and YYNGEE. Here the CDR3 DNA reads TGTGCCAGCAGCGTAGGAGGGACAGACTACGAGCAGTACTTC. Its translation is CASSVGGTDYEQYF.

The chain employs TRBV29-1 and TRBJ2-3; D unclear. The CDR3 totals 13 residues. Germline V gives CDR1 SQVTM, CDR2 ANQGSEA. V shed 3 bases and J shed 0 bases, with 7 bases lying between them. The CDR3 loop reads CSVDPGSTDTQYF. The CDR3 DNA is TGCAGCGTTGATCCGGGTAGCACAGATACGCAGTATTTT.

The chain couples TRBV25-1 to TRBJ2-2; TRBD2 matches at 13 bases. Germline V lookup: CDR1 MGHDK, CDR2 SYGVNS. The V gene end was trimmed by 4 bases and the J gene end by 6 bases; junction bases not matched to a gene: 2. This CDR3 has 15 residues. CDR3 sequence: CASSGTSGGSGELFF. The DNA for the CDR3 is TGTGCCAGCAGTGGGACTAGCGGGGGATCCGGGGAGCTGTTTTTT.

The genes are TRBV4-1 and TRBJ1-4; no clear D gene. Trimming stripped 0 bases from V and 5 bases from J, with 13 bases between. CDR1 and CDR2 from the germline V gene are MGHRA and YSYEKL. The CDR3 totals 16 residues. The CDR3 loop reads CASSQDQSERNEKLFF. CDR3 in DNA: TGCGCCAGCAGCCAAGATCAATCGGAGAGAAATGAAAAACTGTTTTTT.

CDR3 protein: CSVPKPQANTEAFF. The CDR3 nucleotides are TGCAGCGTTCCCAAACCACAGGCCAACACTGAAGCTTTCTTT. The chain couples TRBV29-1 to TRBJ1-1, with D possibly matching TRBD1 (5 bases). Germline V CDR1 and CDR2: SQVTM, ANQGSEA. The CDR3 totals 14 residues. Between the trimmed V and J ends, which lost 5 bases and 2 bases, there was a span of 15 bases.

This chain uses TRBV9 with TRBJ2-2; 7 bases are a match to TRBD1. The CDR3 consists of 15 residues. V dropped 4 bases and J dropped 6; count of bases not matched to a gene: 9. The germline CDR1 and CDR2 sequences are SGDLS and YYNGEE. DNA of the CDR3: TGTGCCAGCAGCCCCAGGCAGGGGGTTGCCGGGGAGCTGTTTTTT. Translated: CASSPRQGVAGELFF.

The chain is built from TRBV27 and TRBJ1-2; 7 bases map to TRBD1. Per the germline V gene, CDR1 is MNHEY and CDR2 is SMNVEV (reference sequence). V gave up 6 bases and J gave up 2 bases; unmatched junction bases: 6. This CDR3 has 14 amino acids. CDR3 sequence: CASRPRGGNYGYTF. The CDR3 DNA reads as TGTGCCAGCAGGCCGAGAGGGGGCAACTATGGCTACACCTTC.